This TCR beta chain was recorded in a study of blood T cells in healthy people across ages (dated by TCRdb to between 2014 and 2017). General notes on the study: In model experiments, template switching captured roughly one uniquely barcoded TCR beta cDNA molecule for every two T cells. Age-related changes in TCR beta repertoire diversity were measured in the study by deep sequencing normalized with unique cDNA molecular identifiers. Four age groups were formed from the donors: young (average 16 years), middle-aged (less than 40), aged (over 55) and long-lived (about 75). To avoid experimental bias, donors of different ages were spread randomly across the sequencing lanes. The study analyzed two additional independent replicas of 1 million unique cDNA reads from the same blood draw for two donors, one aged 18 to 29 and one aged 80 or older. General study outcomes and caveats: Bulk unsorted PBMC profiling prevented conclusive comparison of naive and antigen-experienced compartments. Estimates of total diversity based on one million sequenced T cells were considered lower bounds and underestimates. A strong correlation was found between observed TCR beta diversity and the percentage of naive T cells measured by flow cytometry. Observed TCR beta diversity per million T cells fell roughly linearly with age, and a significant reduction was already apparent by age roughly 40. Donor CMV infection status was unknown, potentially confounding age-related changes in expanded clonotypes. Compared with the aged group, more naive CD4+ T cells, fewer expanded clones and increased TCR diversity were shown by the long-lived group, suggesting age selection.

From its cysteine to its phenylalanine, the CDR3 spans 13 amino acids. Just CDR3 DNA is preserved here, 39 bases in frame from base 1. A distance of 17 bases separates the germline ends of V and J, which lose 8 bases and 4 bases respectively. Sequences SQVTM (CDR1) and ANQGSEA (CDR2) are obtained from the germline V gene. The library was built by means of 5' RACE. Data came from an Illumina HiSeq 2500. The second PCR ran for about 6 to 11 cycles and used a J-beta primer mix along with a sample-barcoded 5' primer. Each TCR beta cDNA molecule received a unique molecular identifier from a template-switch 5' adaptor carrying 12 random nucleotides. Each sample yielded at least 3 million CDR3-containing paired-end reads. First-strand cDNA synthesis was performed from all RNA using the Mint cDNA synthesis kit, with priming by a TRBC-specific oligonucleotide. All cDNA was treated with uracil-DNA glycosylase and then went through a first 18-cycle PCR with the universal primers M1SS and BC2_uni_R. In the authors' own workflow: For normalization, 1 million high-quality reads were randomly selected from each sample, with every read carrying a distinct molecular identifier. Reads sharing molecular identifiers were discarded rather than binned into consensus sequences. MiTCR, run with a Q25 quality threshold and the strictest error-elimination algorithm, handled CDR3 identification, clonotype clustering and error correction. A nonparametric unseen species model using Euler transformation provided a lower-bound estimate of total TCR beta diversity. TCRdb redid the processing of the public reads, applying fastp at Q25 and MiXCR, and retained in-frame beta chains. Identical CDR3 proteins give one entry, which carries the most common genes and DNA. What appears here as the V and J calls and clone size reflects TCRdb's work, not the paper's. The sample table contains some 1.5 million distinct CDR3 sequences; only one count was recorded for 28% of them. The ten largest clones represent over 7% of the sample.

On this clonotype itself: Its antigen is still unknown. No qualities accompany the bases; no much larger clone lies one base away.

Donors were a few dozen systemically healthy Caucasian individuals from Russia aged about 6 to 100 years. Around 9.7 milliliters of peripheral blood were collected from each donor into EDTA-treated Vacutainer tubes. Ficoll-Paque density-gradient centrifugation was used to isolate PBMCs, with at least 6.5 million per sample. Trizol reagent was used to extract total RNA from PBMCs, with at least 5.5 micrograms per sample. For every donor, flow cytometry on a PBMC aliquot measured the percentage of naive CD45RAhigh/CD27high T cells. The chain employs TRBV29-1 and TRBJ2-5, with TRBD1 tentatively as D gene (5 bases match). The sample was blood. The receptor's source is a woman in her 30s in good health. The DNA is TGCAGCTCCGCCCCCAGGGTAACAGAGACCCAGTACTTC. The translation is CSSAPRVTETQYF. With the rest looked up from the reference TRBV29-1 and TRBJ2-5 genes rather than sequenced, the full variable domain is SAVISQKPSRDICQRGTSLTIQCQVDSQVTMMFWYRQQPGQSLTLIATANQGSEATYESGFVIDKFPISRPNLTFSTLTVSNMSPEDSSIYLCSSAPRVTETQYFGPGTRLLVL.